This T cell receptor (beta chain) appears in the sequencing data of a study of blood T cell repertoires in COVID-19. Looking at the study overall: Collection of acute and convalescent COVID-19 samples took place in the United States, Italy and Spain. PBMCs, B-cell-depleted T cells, or T cells provided the cDNA or gDNA that made up the material.

The authors' processing: For nucleated cells, counts were estimated from reference gene primer amplification. Sequencing was performed with immunoSEQ multiplex PCR; in TCRdb, only in-frame clones are kept and a portion is missing. That table supplies the V and J calls and clone size; D and trimming were determined from the DNA. The sample holds hundreds of thousands of clones, 86% seen once. CDR3 length equals 15 residues. Per the germline V gene, CDR1 is MNHEY and CDR2 is SVGAGI. Losses at the gene ends were 6 bases for V and 5 bases for J; bases not matched to a gene: 12. The TCR was taken from a woman in her twenties or thirties with active or convalescent COVID-19. The J gene is TRBJ1-2, the V gene TRBV6-5; 7 nucleotides line up with TRBD1. The sequenced sample consisted of peripheral blood. The CDR3 here is CASSRGEGGDYGYTF. The CDR3 DNA reads as TGTGCCAGCAGCCGAGGGGAAGGGGGCGATTATGGCTACACCTTC.